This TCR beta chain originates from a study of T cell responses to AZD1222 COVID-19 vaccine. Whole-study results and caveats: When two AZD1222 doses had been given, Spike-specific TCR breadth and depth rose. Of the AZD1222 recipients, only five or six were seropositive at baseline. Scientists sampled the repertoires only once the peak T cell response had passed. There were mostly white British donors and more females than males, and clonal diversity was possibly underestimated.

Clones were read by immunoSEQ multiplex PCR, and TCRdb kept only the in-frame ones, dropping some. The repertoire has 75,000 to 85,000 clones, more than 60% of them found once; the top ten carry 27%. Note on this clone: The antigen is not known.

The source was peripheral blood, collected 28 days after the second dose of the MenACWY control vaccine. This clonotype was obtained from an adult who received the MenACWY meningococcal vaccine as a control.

The CDR3 spells CASSLAATNEKLFF. Here the CDR3 DNA reads TGTGCCAGCAGCCTCGCAGCGACTAATGAAAAACTGTTTTTT. This chain connects TRBV3-1 (or the pseudogene TRBV3-2) to TRBJ1-4; D not certain. V was clipped by 4 bases and J by 2 bases, with 8 bases between them. Germline V lookup: CDR1 LGHDT, CDR2 YNNKEL (reference sequence). The CDR3 extends over 14 amino acids.